The clone carrying this TCR beta chain was found many times. Its cognate antigen is unknown. Every TCR cDNA molecule carried a tag that served as a unique molecular identifier. A single record per CDR3 protein comes from TCRdb applying MiXCR to the 5' RACE reads. The data show about 45,000 distinct CDR3 sequences, roughly 7.1% seen once. CDR3 length equals 15 residues. V dropped 7 bases and J dropped 8 bases, with 21 bases sitting between them. CDR1 and CDR2 (germline): SGHVS, FQNEAQ. Time point specified: sample taken at primary tumor resection. Whole RNA came from tumor, nontumor lung or frozen PBMC and was sequenced without being sorted. The data stem from a study of spatial heterogeneity in lung cancer. Overall study context: There were consistently more beta-chain sequences detected than alpha-chain sequences. General study points: Circulating ubiquitous expanded tumor TCRs were observed more frequently at resection than at follow-up.

The sample here was PBMCs, taken at surgery. The rearrangement links TRBV7-8 to TRBJ2-1, with D perhaps TRBD1 (6 bases). The TCR sequence derives from a female donor with early-stage non-small cell lung cancer. CDR3 in DNA: TGTGCCAGCAATCCCTGGAACAGGGCCATGGATGAGCAGTTCTTC. It codes for CASNPWNRAMDEQFF.